The T cell receptor (beta chain) described here comes from a study of cytomegalovirus exposure and HLA in healthy donors. Germline CDR1 and CDR2: SGHRS and YFSETQ. Germline trimming cut 0 bases from V and 11 bases from J; bases unmatched to any gene: 11. The CDR3 totals 15 residues. The PCR used 60 Vbeta and 13 Jbeta primers. TCRdb's copy holds only in-frame clones and misses some; the assay was immunoSEQ multiplex PCR. This table holds some 160,000 clones, approximately 80% found once. The specimen was PBMCs. The V gene is TRBV5-1, the J gene TRBJ2-5; TRBD1 matches 9 bases. This receptor was identified in a male donor in good health and CMV-seropositive. The CDR3 loop reads CASSLDWTGAGKQYF. DNA of the CDR3: TGCGCCAGCAGCTTGGATTGGACAGGGGCGGGGAAGCAGTACTTC. The full variable domain, completed using reference TRBV5-1 and TRBJ2-5, is KAGVTQTPRYLIKTRGQQVTLSCSPISGHRSVSWYQQTPGQGLQFLFEYFSETQRNKGNFPGRFSGRQFSNSRSEMNVSTLELGDSALYLCASSLDWTGAGKQYFGPGTRLLVL.